This T cell receptor beta chain was captured by sequencing in a study of radiation and T cells in renal cell carcinoma. The V end was cut by 2 bases, the J end by 0 bases, with 10 bases between. The CDR3 loop spans 15 amino acids. Germline V lookup: CDR1 SEHNR, CDR2 FQNEAQ (reference sequence). The table lists this clone with a few counts. What it binds is not known. TCRdb's copy holds only in-frame clones and misses some; the assay was immunoSEQ multiplex PCR. The profile shows around 12,000 clones, about 33% of them singletons. As to treatment: 15 Gy SBRT to primary tumor, nephrectomy 4 weeks later. Whole-study results and caveats: Intratumoral heterogeneity was not captured in these roughly 0.98 g regions. In nephrectomy-only tumors, top 100 clonotypes averaged approximately 45%, versus around 54% irradiated.

This TCR was sampled from a man aged 55 to 70 with renal cell carcinoma. The source was tumor tissue, collected from a patient whose treatment included radiotherapy and nephrectomy. J is TRBJ1-1 and V is TRBV7-9; D is unresolved. DNA of the CDR3: TGTGCCAGCAGCTTAACGGGTGGCTTGAACACTGAAGCTTTCTTT. Translation gives CASSLTGGLNTEAFF.